A single sample gave rise to the 27 T cell receptor beta chains below, sequenced in a study of PD-L1 blockade in urothelial cancer. Here immunoSEQ multiplex PCR was the method, and the copy in TCRdb shows in-frame clones only, minus some. The sample shows 53,000 or so clones, about 90% of them seen only once. Sequenced here: PBMCs, sampled around atezolizumab (anti-PD-L1) treatment. These receptors originate from a man between 60 and 75 years old with urothelial cancer.

This chain joins TRBV13 and TRBJ2-2; perhaps TRBD2 as D (5 bases). The V end lost 5 bases, the J end lost 5 bases, and 21 bases lay between the germline ends. Germline V CDR1 and CDR2: PRHDT, FYEKMQ (reference sequence). The CDR3 length is 17 residues. In DNA form, the CDR3 reads TGTGCCAGCAGCCTACTAGGACCGATACAAGAAACCGGGGAGCTGTTTTTT. It yields the protein CASSLLGPIQETGELFF.

The chain is built from TRBV18 and TRBJ2-3; 10 bases agree with TRBD2. The trim removed 6 bases at V and 2 bases at J, leaving 5 bases unmatched. In germline, CDR1 is KGHSH, CDR2 LQKENI. The CDR3 is made up of 15 amino acids. CDR3: CASSPLAGVTDTQYF. In DNA form, the CDR3 reads TGTGCCAGCTCCCCTCTAGCGGGAGTCACAGATACGCAGTATTTT. Full variable domain (remainder filled in from reference TRBV18 and TRBJ2-3): NAGVMQNPRHLVRRRGQEARLRCSPMKGHSHVYWYRQLPEEGLKFMVYLQKENIIDESGMPKERFSAEFPKEGPSILRIQQVVRGDSAAYFCASSPLAGVTDTQYFGPGTRLTVL.

This clone has a handful of counts. For the CDR3, the DNA is TGTGCCAGCAGTGTGGGACTAGCGGGGGGGCACGGAGATACGCAGTATTTT. Protein sequence: CASSVGLAGGHGDTQYF. V and J are TRBV2 and TRBJ2-3; 16 nucleotides align to TRBD2. The V gene's germline CDR1 is SNHLY and CDR2 FYNNEI. There are 17 residues in the CDR3. V was clipped by 4 bases and J by 5 bases; unmatched bases: 6.

The genes are TRBV7-3 and TRBJ2-6; D might be TRBD1 (5 bases). The CDR3 sequence is 17 residues long. Looked up from germline, CDR1 is SGHTA and CDR2 is FQGTGA. Trimming stripped 1 base from V and 0 bases from J, with 10 bases between. The CDR3 is CASSLKGLDSGANVLTF. CDR3 DNA: TGTGCCAGCAGCTTAAAGGGGTTGGACTCTGGGGCCAACGTCCTGACTTTC.

The gene calls are TRBV9 and TRBJ1-1; D possibly corresponds to TRBD1 (5 bases). Trimming pared 1 base from V and 4 bases from J, leaving 8 bases between. Germline CDR1 and CDR2: SGDLS and YYNGEE. The CDR3 is made up of 13 amino acids. The CDR3 is CASSVQGRTEAFF. The CDR3 DNA reads TGTGCCAGCAGCGTACAGGGTCGCACTGAAGCTTTCTTT.

The chain employs TRBV9 and TRBJ2-6; the D gene is possibly TRBD2 (5 bases). This CDR3 spans 17 amino acids. V shed 4 bases and J shed 0 bases, with 14 bases lying between them. The germline V gene has CDR1 SGDLS and CDR2 YYNGEE. The CDR3 is CASSSRGDLSGANVLTF. CDR3 coding DNA: TGTGCCAGCAGCTCTCGGGGAGACCTCTCTGGGGCCAACGTCCTGACTTTC.

The CDR3 DNA reads as TGTGCCAGCAGTCCTGACAGGGTCCTTAGAGAGACCCAGTACTTC. As protein: CASSPDRVLRETQYF. The chain joins TRBV7-2 to TRBJ2-5; 7 bases are a match to TRBD1. CDR1 is SGHTA, CDR2 FQGNSA, per germline. CDR3 length equals 15 residues. V dropped 6 bases and J dropped 4; count of bases not matched to a gene: 11.

The chain employs TRBV11-3 and TRBJ2-3; 8 bases map to TRBD2. CDR3 length: 19 residues. The junction had 16 bases not matched to a gene; V was cut back by 5 bases and J by 0 bases. The germline gives CDR1 SGHNT, CDR2 YENEEA. This CDR3 reads CASSRLRASGGTSTDTQYF. The CDR3, as DNA: TGTGCCAGCAGCCGCCTAAGGGCCAGCGGGGGCACTAGCACAGATACGCAGTATTTT.

J is TRBJ2-1 and V is TRBV19, with D perhaps TRBD2 (6 bases). CDR3 length: 13 amino acids. Per germline, CDR1 LNHDA and CDR2 SQIVND (reference sequence). V lost 4 bases to trimming and J lost 7 bases, with 11 bases between them. DNA for the CDR3: TGTGCCAGTAGTACCGGACTAAGGAATGAGCAGTTCTTC. It codes for CASSTGLRNEQFF.

The chain uses TRBV4-3 and TRBJ2-3; TRBD2 agrees at 12 bases. This CDR3 is built from 15 residues. From germline, CDR1 is LGHNA and CDR2 YSLEER. The V gene end was trimmed by 4 bases and the J gene end by 5 bases; junction bases not matched to a gene: 4. The CDR3 region is CASSPGLAGLDTQYF. The CDR3 DNA follows: TGCGCCAGCAGCCCAGGACTAGCGGGACTAGATACGCAGTATTTT.

This clone came up once. The V gene is TRBV6-1, the J gene TRBJ2-5; 8 nucleotides line up with TRBD2. Germline V gives CDR1 MNHNS, CDR2 SASEGT. This CDR3 region has 15 residues. V gave up 3 bases and J gave up 2 bases; unmatched junction bases: 5. The DNA for the CDR3 is TGTGCCAGCAGTGATAATAGCGGGGAACAAGAGACCCAGTACTTC. It translates to CASSDNSGEQETQYF.

V gene TRBV2 combines with J gene TRBJ2-7; D gene uncertain. CDR1 and CDR2 from the germline V gene are SNHLY and FYNNEI. Trimming took 2 bases from V and 6 from J, leaving 11 bases between them. The CDR3 spans 13 residues. This CDR3 is CASSERRLAEQYF. CDR3 DNA sequence: TGTGCCAGCAGTGAAAGGCGGCTGGCCGAGCAGTACTTC.

This chain connects TRBV27 to TRBJ2-3; TRBD1 agrees at 8 bases. This CDR3 is 16 amino acids long. The V segment lost 6 bases and the J segment 5 bases; nucleotides outside the gene matches: 13. CDR1 MNHEY and CDR2 SMNVEV come from the germline V gene (reference sequence). The DNA for the CDR3 is TGTGCCAGCAGCCATGGGCGCAGGGGGCGTGGAGATACGCAGTATTTT. This sequence encodes CASSHGRRGRGDTQYF.

This clone was seen only a few times. V and J are TRBV19 and TRBJ2-7; a possible D gene is TRBD1 (5 bases). The V end lost 3 bases, the J end lost 1 base, and 10 bases lay between the germline ends. The CDR3 contains 14 residues. Germline V gene data show CDR1 as LNHDA and CDR2 as SQIVND (reference sequence). The CDR3 DNA reads TGTGCCAGTAGTATGTATAAGGGGTCCTACGAGCAGTACTTC. Its translation is CASSMYKGSYEQYF.

The chain employs TRBV11-2 and TRBJ2-7; TRBD1 agrees at 8 bases. V trimming: 3 bases; J trimming: 6 bases; junction bases outside the gene matches: 7. CDR1 and CDR2 from the germline V gene are SGHAT and FQNNGV. The CDR3 totals 14 residues. CDR3 bases: TGTGCCAGCAGCTTCCGACAGGGGAGTTTCGAGCAGTACTTC. Encoded protein: CASSFRQGSFEQYF.

The gene calls are TRBV9 and TRBJ2-1; 13 positions match TRBD2. This CDR3 region has 19 residues. Unmatched junction bases numbered 18, after V lost 4 bases and J lost 8 bases. The germline CDR1 and CDR2 sequences are SGDLS and YYNGEE. CDR3 nucleotide sequence: TGTGCCAGCAGCCCACAACGACTAGCGGGAGGCCTCTCTGGGGATGAGCAGTTCTTC. This sequence encodes CASSPQRLAGGLSGDEQFF.

CDR3 sequence reads: CASSATTSGKYNEQFF. The DNA of the CDR3 is TGTGCCAGCAGCGCGACGACTAGCGGGAAATACAATGAGCAGTTCTTC. The J gene is TRBJ2-1, the V gene TRBV9; TRBD2 aligns across 11 bases. Per the germline V gene, CDR1 is SGDLS and CDR2 is YYNGEE. Trimming removed 3 bases from V and 4 bases from J; junction bases left unmatched: 6. This CDR3 region has 16 residues.

The gene calls are TRBV10-3 and TRBJ2-7; 11 bases match TRBD2. Germline CDR1 reads ENHRY; CDR2 reads SYGVKD. V gave up 11 bases and J gave up 3 bases; unmatched junction bases: 9. CDR3 length: 14 amino acids. The CDR3 here is CASRAGTSGYEQYF. The CDR3 DNA reads as TGTGCCTCAAGAGCGGGGACTAGCGGCTACGAGCAGTACTTC.

V is TRBV27 and J is TRBJ2-2; no definite D call. The V gene lost 5 bases and the J gene lost 2 bases, with 12 bases spanning the gap. CDR1 and CDR2 (germline): MNHEY, SMNVEV (reference sequence). This CDR3 is 15 amino acids long. DNA for the CDR3: TGTGCCAGCAGTCTCGACTGGAAAAACACCGGGGAGCTGTTTTTT. Its translation: CASSLDWKNTGELFF.

The genes are TRBV4-2 and TRBJ2-1; 11 positions agree with TRBD2. The V segment lost 4 bases and the J segment 3 bases; nucleotides outside the gene matches: 17. CDR3 size: 20 residues. Germline-derived CDR1 and CDR2 are LGHNA and YNFKEQ. This CDR3 reads CASSPPGQGPTSGSYNEQFF. The CDR3 region has the DNA TGTGCCAGCAGCCCGCCGGGACAGGGCCCTACTAGCGGGAGCTACAATGAGCAGTTCTTC.

The V call is TRBV19, the J call TRBJ1-4, with unresolved D. This CDR3 is 13 amino acids long. Germline V CDR1 and CDR2: LNHDA, SQIVND (reference sequence). Trimming removed 2 bases from V and 8 bases from J, with 9 bases in between. Here the CDR3 DNA reads TGTGCCAGTAGTATAAATATCCCGGAAAAACTGTTTTTT. This translates into CASSINIPEKLFF.

The sample holds a few counts of this clone. The chain employs TRBV30 and TRBJ1-2, with 7 nucleotides matching TRBD1. Trimming cost V 3 bases and J 8 bases; bases outside gene matches: 12. CDR1 is GTSNPN and CDR2 is SVGIG in the germline V gene (reference sequence). This CDR3 comprises 14 residues. CDR3 in amino acids: CAWRGDSFRPGYTF. Written as DNA, the CDR3 is TGTGCCTGGAGGGGGGACAGCTTTAGACCCGGCTACACCTTC. Using reference TRBV30 and TRBJ1-2 for the parts outside the CDR3, the full variable domain is SQTIHQWPATLVQPVGSPLSLECTVEGTSNPNLYWYRQAAGRGLQLLFYSVGIGQISSEVPQNLSASRPQDRQFILSSKKLLLSDSGFYLCAWRGDSFRPGYTFGSGTRLTVV.

The chain uses TRBV6-6 and TRBJ1-1; 8 nucleotides match TRBD1. Germline loops: CDR1 MNHNY, CDR2 SVGAGI (reference sequence). V lost 6 bases to trimming and J lost 7 bases; unmatched junction nucleotides: 7. CDR3 length: 13 residues. In nucleotides, the CDR3 is TGTGCCAGCAGGACCGGGACAGGCATTGAAGCTTTCTTT. Translating it yields CASRTGTGIEAFF.

The genes are TRBV28 and TRBJ1-4, with unresolved D. The CDR3 loop spans 14 amino acids. Deletions cut 5 bases from V and 3 bases from J, with 10 bases between. Germline CDR1 MDHEN, CDR2 SYDVKM. CDR3 nucleotide sequence: TGTGCCAGCAGTGGGCCTAATCCTAATGAAAAACTGTTTTTT. Translated, it gives CASSGPNPNEKLFF.

The chain combines TRBV9 with TRBJ1-2; a weak D match, TRBD1 (6 bases). Germline-derived CDR1 and CDR2 are SGDLS and YYNGEE. V lost 2 bases, J lost 5 bases, and 10 bases lay in between. The CDR3 length is 13 residues. The CDR3 DNA follows: TGTGCCAGCAGCGTTGACAGGTCTTATGGCTACACCTTC. This gives the protein CASSVDRSYGYTF.

The V and J genes are TRBV9 and TRBJ2-3, with 9 bases that match TRBD2. This CDR3 comprises 16 residues. With V trimmed by 0 bases and J by 6 bases, 8 bases remained unmatched. Per germline, CDR1 SGDLS and CDR2 YYNGEE. The CDR3: CASSVGAGGPLDTQYF. The CDR3, as DNA: TGTGCCAGCAGCGTAGGGGCGGGGGGGCCTTTGGATACGCAGTATTTT.

The rearrangement uses TRBV20-1 and TRBJ2-3; unclear D gene. Germline V gene sequence: CDR1 DFQATT, CDR2 SNEGSKA (reference sequence). The V end lost 1 base, the J end lost 5 bases, and 4 bases lay between the germline ends. The CDR3 sequence is 11 residues long. The chain's CDR3 is CSARAGDTQYF. DNA for the CDR3: TGCAGTGCTAGAGCGGGAGATACGCAGTATTTT.